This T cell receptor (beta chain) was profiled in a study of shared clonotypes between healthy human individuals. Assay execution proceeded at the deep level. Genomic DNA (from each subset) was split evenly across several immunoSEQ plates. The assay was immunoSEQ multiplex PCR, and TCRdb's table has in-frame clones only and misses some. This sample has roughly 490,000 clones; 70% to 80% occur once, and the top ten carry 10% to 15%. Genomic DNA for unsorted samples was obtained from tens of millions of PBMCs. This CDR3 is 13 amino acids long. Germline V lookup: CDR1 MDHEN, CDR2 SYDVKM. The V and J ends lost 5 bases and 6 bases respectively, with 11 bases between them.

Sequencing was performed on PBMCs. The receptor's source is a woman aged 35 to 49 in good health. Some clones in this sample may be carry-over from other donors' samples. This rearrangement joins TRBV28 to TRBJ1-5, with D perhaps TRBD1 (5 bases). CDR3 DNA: TGTGCCAGCAGTCTATCCAGGGCTCAGCCCCAGCATTTT. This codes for CASSLSRAQPQHF. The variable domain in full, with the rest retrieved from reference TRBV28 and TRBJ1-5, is DVKVTQSSRYLVKRTGEKVFLECVQDMDHENMFWYRQDPGLGLRLIYFSYDVKMKEKGDIPEGYSVSREKKERFSLILESASTNQTSMYLCASSLSRAQPQHFGDGTRLSIL.